This TCR beta chain was retrieved from a study of T cell responses to AZD1222 COVID-19 vaccine. Study-wide points: Unmutated variant regions are reportedly the target of nearly half of TCRs that are spike-specific.

Libraries were prepared by immunoSEQ multiplex PCR; TCRdb keeps only in-frame clonotypes and omits some of them. The sample includes more than 130,000 clones, 90% of them seen just once. Regarding this clone: Its antigen is not known.

V lost 5 bases and J 6 bases, leaving 12 bases between the germline ends. The CDR3 is 12 amino acids. The germline gives CDR1 SGHRS, CDR2 YFSETQ. Sequenced material: peripheral blood, taken on day 0 of AZD1222 vaccination. V usage is TRBV5-1 and J usage is TRBJ2-7; D gene uncertain. This TCR came from an adult in good health. The CDR3 nucleotides read TGCGCCAGCAGACTGGAGACTGGCGAGCAGTACTTC. Its translation: CASRLETGEQYF.